The entry that follows covers one T cell receptor (beta chain) sequence. Its antigen is unidentified. The data belong to a study of identifying expanded T cells in peripheral blood. The method was immunoSEQ multiplex PCR; TCRdb's version includes in-frame clones alone and lacks a portion of them. Here the sample spans about 78,000 clones, 84% being singletons. Regarding the study as a whole: Technical replicates showed roughly 1.2 changed clones; roughly two weeks roughly 16; four weeks 19. Across healthy donors, higher total template counts meant significantly greater approximately 2-week count variance.

Collection occurred without any documented infections or immune events in donors. The CDR3 runs to 15 residues. The germline V gene encodes CDR1 MDHEN and CDR2 SYDVKM. V was shortened by 2 bases and J by 2 bases, with 10 bases between the two germline ends. The chain couples TRBV28 to TRBJ2-4; D is unclear. Sequencing input: blood. This TCR came from a person between 18 and 75 years old in good health. As DNA, the CDR3 is TGTGCCAGCAGTTTAACGGGCTCGACCAAAAACATTCAGTACTTC. Its protein product is CASSLTGSTKNIQYF.